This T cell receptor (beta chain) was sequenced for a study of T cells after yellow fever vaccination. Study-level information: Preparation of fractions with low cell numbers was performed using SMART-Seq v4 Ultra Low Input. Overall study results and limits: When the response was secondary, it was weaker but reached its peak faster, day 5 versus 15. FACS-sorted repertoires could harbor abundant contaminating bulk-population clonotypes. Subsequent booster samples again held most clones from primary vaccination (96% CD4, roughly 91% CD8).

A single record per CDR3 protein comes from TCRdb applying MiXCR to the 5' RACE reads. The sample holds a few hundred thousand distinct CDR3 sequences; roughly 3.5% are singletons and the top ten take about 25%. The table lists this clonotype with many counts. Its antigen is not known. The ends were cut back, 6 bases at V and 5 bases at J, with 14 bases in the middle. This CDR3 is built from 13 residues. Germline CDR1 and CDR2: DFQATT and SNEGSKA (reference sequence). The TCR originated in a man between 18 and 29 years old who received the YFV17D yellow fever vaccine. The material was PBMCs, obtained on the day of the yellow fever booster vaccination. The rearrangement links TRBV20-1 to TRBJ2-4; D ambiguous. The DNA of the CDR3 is TGCAGTGCCCCTAACACTGGTCAAAACATTCAGTACTTC. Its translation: CSAPNTGQNIQYF.